These 7 T cell receptor beta chains were all obtained from the same sample, sequenced in a study of radiotherapy plus CTLA-4 blockade in lung cancer. Data came from immunoSEQ multiplex PCR; TCRdb stores just in-frame clones and leaves some out. The data contain 65,000 to 95,000 clones, around 86% of them singletons. The source material was peripheral blood, sampled from a patient treated with radiotherapy plus ipilimumab. These receptors came from a human donor with non-small cell lung cancer that progressed on radiotherapy plus ipilimumab.

This clone was observed a handful of times. V is TRBV10-2 and J is TRBJ2-1; 9 bases align to TRBD2. From germline, CDR1 is WSHSY and CDR2 SAAADI. The CDR3 is made up of 13 amino acids. Trimming removed 10 bases from V and 8 bases from J; junction bases left unmatched: 9. The CDR3 is CATFTGTSYEQFF. The CDR3 DNA follows: TGCGCCACGTTCACCGGGACTAGCTATGAGCAGTTCTTC.

Points on this clone: It differs at one base from a far larger clone, so likely a read error. The rearrangement uses TRBV7-3 and TRBJ2-1, with 9 bases that match TRBD2. Germline V lookup: CDR1 SGHTA, CDR2 FQGTGA. CDR3 length: 15 amino acids. With 8 bases clipped from V and 9 bases from J, the junction kept 14 bases outside the gene matches. CDR3 sequence (DNA): TGTGCCAGCGGCCCGGGTAGCGGGAGCGGCGGTGAGCAGTTCTTC. This encodes CASGPGSGSGGEQFF.

This clone was detected only once. The chain is built from TRBV5-1 and TRBJ1-4, with no clear D. The CDR3 is made up of 15 amino acids. V lost 4 bases and J 6 bases, leaving 16 bases between the germline ends. The germline V gene has CDR1 SGHRS and CDR2 YFSETQ. Written as DNA, the CDR3 is TGCGCCAGCAGCCCCCGGGCCTCTCGAGATGAAAAACTGTTTTTT. It yields the protein CASSPRASRDEKLFF.

The V call is TRBV7-2, the J call TRBJ1-5, with a possible D match to TRBD1 (5 bases). Per the germline V gene, CDR1 is SGHTA and CDR2 is FQGNSA. Deletions cut 5 bases from V and 2 bases from J, with 13 bases between. CDR3 length equals 15 residues. The CDR3 loop is CASSKGGAGNQPQHF. CDR3 bases: TGTGCCAGCAGCAAGGGAGGGGCCGGCAATCAGCCCCAGCATTTT.

The chain links TRBV11-1 to TRBJ2-5; a weak D match, TRBD1 (5 bases). V was shortened by 4 bases and J by 1 base, with 13 bases between the two germline ends. There are 15 residues in the CDR3. Per germline, CDR1 SGHAT and CDR2 FQDESV (reference sequence). The CDR3 DNA reads TGTGCCAGCAGCTCGGATCGACAGATCCAAGAGACCCAGTACTTC. Translation gives CASSSDRQIQETQYF.

Comment on this clone: The same CDR3 is also encoded by other DNA sequences in this sample. This chain links TRBV2 with TRBJ1-4; D is ambiguous. The V gene's germline CDR1 is SNHLY and CDR2 FYNNEI. The CDR3 is 12 amino acids. V was pared by 6 bases and J by 7 bases, with 9 bases between. The chain's CDR3 is CASRGYGEKLFF. CDR3 DNA sequence: TGTGCCAGCAGGGGGTACGGTGAAAAACTGTTTTTT.

V usage is TRBV7-9 and J usage is TRBJ2-2; D is unclear. CDR1 and CDR2 (germline): SEHNR, FQNEAQ (reference sequence). The CDR3 contains 14 residues. V lost 2 bases, J lost 1 base, and 5 bases lay in between. DNA for the CDR3: TGTGCCAGCAGCTTACGGCGGAACACCGGGGAGCTGTTTTTT. It yields the protein CASSLRRNTGELFF.